These 27 T cell receptor beta chains originate from one sample sequenced in a study of CD4 T cells in relation to SARS-CoV-2 and coronaviruses. Before the COVID-19 pandemic, during about 2010-2018, CD4+ T cells were taken from unexposed donors. Isolation of CD4+ T cells took place after less than 13 days in culture. This table comes from immunoSEQ multiplex PCR, and its TCRdb copy is limited to in-frame clones, with some not included. The sample lists about 16,000 clones; 60% to 80% were seen once. Their specific antigens are unknown. Sequencing was done on a sample of CD4+ T cells from PBMCs, cultured in vitro. The receptors derive from a human donor in good health.

This clone was counted between two and nine times. The chain combines TRBV28 with TRBJ1-2; a weak D match, TRBD1 (5 bases). Trimming cost V 2 bases and J 4 bases, with 5 bases left between them. The CDR3 has 12 residues. Germline-derived CDR1 and CDR2 are MDHEN and SYDVKM. The CDR3 DNA reads TGTGCCAGCAGTTTAACAGGCTATGGCTACACCTTC. It is translated as CASSLTGYGYTF.

The chain employs TRBV30 and TRBJ1-4; 8 bases are a match to TRBD1. V lost 3 bases and J lost 8; bases outside the gene matches: 5. CDR1 is GTSNPN and CDR2 is SVGIG in the germline V gene (reference sequence). The CDR3 has 13 residues. The CDR3 is CAWSRGRREKLFF. DNA for the CDR3: TGTGCCTGGAGCAGGGGGCGCAGGGAAAAACTGTTTTTT.

This chain joins TRBV5-1 and TRBJ1-1, with D perhaps matching TRBD1 (5 bases). From germline, CDR1 is SGHRS and CDR2 YFSETQ. The V gene lost 2 bases and the J gene lost 1 base, with 9 bases spanning the gap. There are 14 residues in the CDR3. This chain's CDR3 is CASSFSGQNTEAFF. For the CDR3, the DNA is TGCGCCAGCAGCTTTTCAGGGCAGAACACTGAAGCTTTCTTT.

J is TRBJ2-1 and V is TRBV6-1; 11 nucleotides line up with TRBD2. The CDR3 spans 17 residues. The germline gives CDR1 MNHNS, CDR2 SASEGT. V gave up 3 bases and J gave up 8 bases; unmatched junction bases: 12. CDR3 sequence: CASSDTSGSSLWDEQFF. The CDR3 DNA reads as TGTGCCAGCAGTGACACTAGCGGGAGTTCCCTTTGGGATGAGCAGTTCTTC.

The V gene is TRBV19, the J gene TRBJ2-7, with unresolved D. V was shortened by 0 bases and J by 1 base, with 7 bases between the two germline ends. The CDR3 extends over 14 amino acids. Germline V gene data show CDR1 as LNHDA and CDR2 as SQIVND (reference sequence). The CDR3 here is CASSIDPRSYEQYF. The CDR3 nucleotides read TGTGCCAGTAGTATAGATCCCCGTTCCTACGAGCAGTACTTC.

V is TRBV14 and J is TRBJ2-6, with a weak D call TRBD2 (6 bases). The V gene's germline CDR1 is SGHDN and CDR2 FVKESK. This CDR3 has 15 residues. Between the trimmed V and J ends, which lost 4 bases and 2 bases, there was a span of 9 bases. In nucleotides, the CDR3 is TGTGCCAGCAGCCCCGGGGGAGCTGGGGCCAACGTCCTGACTTTC. Its protein is CASSPGGAGANVLTF.

The chain uses TRBV4-2 and TRBJ2-3, with D tentatively TRBD2 (6 bases). The CDR3 has 15 residues. Germline V gene data show CDR1 as LGHNA and CDR2 as YNFKEQ. Trimming took off 0 bases at V and 7 bases at J, with 14 bases between the two ends. The DNA of the CDR3 is TGTGCCAGCAGCCAAGATCGTGACGGGAGAAATACGCAGTATTTT. Protein: CASSQDRDGRNTQYF.

The chain joins TRBV9 to TRBJ2-3; either TRBD1 or TRBD2 may supply D (5 bases each). The CDR3 covers 13 residues. V lost 4 bases and J 3 bases, leaving 9 bases between the germline ends. Germline V gene data show CDR1 as SGDLS and CDR2 as YYNGEE. In DNA form, the CDR3 reads TGTGCCAGCAGCCCGGGGACGACAGATACGCAGTATTTT. Amino acids: CASSPGTTDTQYF.

The chain is built from TRBV5-3 and TRBJ1-2; no clear D. TRBV5-3 is an ORF, with its function uncertain. V gave up 5 bases and J gave up 4 bases, with 6 bases separating them. The CDR3 sequence is 11 residues long. CDR3 in DNA: TGTGCCAGAAGGGGTGTCTATGGCTACACCTTC. Amino acids: CARRGVYGYTF.

The chain is built from TRBV12-5 and TRBJ2-1; 10 bases map to TRBD2. Germline CDR1 and CDR2: LGHNT and FRNRAP. V trimming: 2 bases; J trimming: 7 bases; junction bases outside the gene matches: 8. The CDR3 contains 16 residues. The CDR3, as DNA: TGTGCTAGTGGTTTGCTCCTAGCGGGAGATCAGAATGAGCAGTTCTTC. Protein: CASGLLLAGDQNEQFF.

This clone was detected once. The rearrangement joins TRBV10-3 to TRBJ2-7; tentative D call: TRBD1 (6 bases). Germline V lookup: CDR1 ENHRY, CDR2 SYGVKD. The V gene lost 2 bases and the J gene lost 0 bases, with 17 bases spanning the gap. CDR3 size: 17 residues. CDR3 nucleotides: TGTGCCATCAGTGAGCTCTTCGCCCAGGACAGCTCCTACGAGCAGTACTTC. Amino acids: CAISELFAQDSSYEQYF.

The gene calls are TRBV4-1 and TRBJ1-1; D unclear. The CDR3 has 15 residues. V dropped 4 bases and J dropped 2 bases, with 14 bases sitting between them. In germline, CDR1 is MGHRA, CDR2 YSYEKL. This CDR3 reads CASSPVGGLNTEAFF. CDR3 sequence (DNA): TGCGCCAGCAGCCCCGTTGGTGGGCTCAACACTGAAGCTTTCTTT.

The V call is TRBV5-1, the J call TRBJ2-5; D might be TRBD1 (7 bases). Germline V gives CDR1 SGHRS, CDR2 YFSETQ. V was pared by 0 bases and J by 0 bases, with 9 bases between. The CDR3 runs to 15 residues. CDR3: CASSLGRGHQETQYF. CDR3 DNA sequence: TGCGCCAGCAGCTTGGGGAGGGGGCACCAAGAGACCCAGTACTTC.

The chain combines TRBV6-5 with TRBJ2-7; 8 bases are shared with TRBD2. The length of the CDR3 is 15 residues. The junction had 11 bases not matched to a gene; V was cut back by 8 bases and J by 2 bases. The germline gives CDR1 MNHEY, CDR2 SVGAGI. The CDR3 here is CASVNLAGSAYEQYF. The CDR3 nucleotides read TGTGCCAGCGTTAATCTAGCGGGCTCCGCCTACGAGCAGTACTTC.

The V gene is TRBV9, the J gene TRBJ2-1; TRBD2 matches at 10 bases. The germline V gene encodes CDR1 SGDLS and CDR2 YYNGEE. This CDR3 has 17 residues. The V gene end was trimmed by 0 bases and the J gene end by 5 bases; junction bases not matched to a gene: 8. The CDR3 DNA sequence: TGTGCCAGCAGCGTAGATCAGGAGCGGGGGGGTCACAATGAGCAGTTCTTC. It yields the protein CASSVDQERGGHNEQFF.

The gene calls are TRBV5-1 and TRBJ2-3; D is perhaps TRBD2 (5 bases). The CDR3 spans 18 residues. Germline CDR1 is SGHRS and CDR2 is YFSETQ. Trimming removed 2 bases from V and 3 bases from J, with 22 bases in between. CDR3 loop: CASSLGWAAAQRTDTQYF. As DNA, the CDR3 is TGCGCCAGCAGCTTAGGGTGGGCAGCGGCACAGAGGACAGATACGCAGTATTTT.

The CDR3 reads CAITSTLTDTQYF. CDR3 nucleotides: TGTGCCATCACTTCTACCCTCACAGATACGCAGTATTTT. V is TRBV10-3 and J is TRBJ2-3; no reliable D call. Germline V gene sequence: CDR1 ENHRY, CDR2 SYGVKD. Between the trimmed V and J ends, which lost 7 bases and 2 bases, there was a span of 10 bases. The CDR3 length is 13 residues.

The chain has TRBV19 and TRBJ2-7, with unresolved D. This CDR3 is 13 amino acids long. V lost 7 bases to trimming and J lost 2 bases, with 12 bases between them. The germline gives CDR1 LNHDA, CDR2 SQIVND (reference sequence). CDR3 sequence reads: CASTAPNTYEQYF. The CDR3 nucleotides are TGTGCCAGTACGGCGCCGAATACCTACGAGCAGTACTTC.

J is TRBJ1-4 and V is TRBV14; no clear D gene. The CDR3 spans 13 residues. The germline V gene encodes CDR1 SGHDN and CDR2 FVKESK. V lost 0 bases, J lost 12 bases, and 11 bases lay in between. In nucleotides, the CDR3 is TGTGCCAGCAGCCAAGATAGGACCCGGCAACTGTTTTTT. This translates into CASSQDRTRQLFF. Full variable domain (rest looked up from reference TRBV14 and TRBJ1-4): EAGVTQFPSHSVIEKGQTVTLRCDPISGHDNLYWYRRVMGKEIKFLLHFVKESKQDESGMPNNRFLAERTGGTYSTLKVQPAELEDSGVYFCASSQDRTRQLFFGSGTQLSVL.

The CDR3 sequence: CASSKDRFSAYSNQPQHF. DNA for the CDR3: TGTGCCAGTAGTAAGGACAGGTTTTCGGCTTATAGCAATCAGCCCCAGCATTTT. The gene calls are TRBV19 and TRBJ1-5; 7 bases agree with TRBD1. V was pared by 4 bases and J by 0 bases, with 12 bases of the junction left unmatched. Germline V CDR1 and CDR2: LNHDA, SQIVND (reference sequence). This CDR3 spans 18 amino acids.

The chain employs TRBV4-2 and TRBJ2-7; 14 bases map to TRBD2. The ends lost 0 bases at V and 4 bases at J; junction bases unmatched: 8. CDR3 length equals 18 residues. Per the germline V gene, CDR1 is LGHNA and CDR2 is YNFKEQ. The chain's CDR3 is CASSQDLGTSGRSYEQYF. In nucleotides, the CDR3 is TGTGCCAGCAGCCAAGATCTCGGGACTAGCGGGAGATCTTACGAGCAGTACTTC.

The chain is built from TRBV11-1 and TRBJ2-2; the match to TRBD2 covers 8 bases. V trimming: 4 bases; J trimming: 3 bases; junction bases outside the gene matches: 7. CDR1 and CDR2 from the germline V gene are SGHAT and FQDESV (reference sequence). The CDR3 loop spans 16 amino acids. The CDR3 region has the DNA TGTGCCAGCAGCTCACGGTCAGCGGGAGACACCGGGGAGCTGTTTTTT. This sequence encodes CASSSRSAGDTGELFF.

This chain links TRBV9 with TRBJ2-3, with D perhaps matching TRBD2 (5 bases). Trimming left V 0 bases short and J 6 bases short, with 14 bases between. CDR1 SGDLS and CDR2 YYNGEE come from the germline V gene. This CDR3 contains 15 residues. CDR3 in DNA: TGTGCCAGCAGCGTAGCGGGCGGGCAAGGGGATACGCAGTATTTT. Translated, it gives CASSVAGGQGDTQYF.

The chain joins TRBV10-3 to TRBJ2-1; TRBD2 matches at 13 bases. This CDR3 region has 15 residues. Germline V gene data show CDR1 as ENHRY and CDR2 as SYGVKD. J lost 7 bases, V lost 8 bases, and 8 bases had no gene match. The CDR3 loop reads CAIRNTSGRGNEQFF. CDR3 DNA: TGTGCCATCCGAAATACTAGCGGGAGGGGGAATGAGCAGTTCTTC.

The V gene is TRBV25-1, the J gene TRBJ2-7, with TRBD2 as a possible D gene (6 bases). The V gene lost 6 bases and the J gene lost 6 bases, with 12 bases spanning the gap. The CDR3 is made up of 12 amino acids. Germline lookup yields CDR1 MGHDK and CDR2 SYGVNS. Here the CDR3 reads CASSDRGGEQYF. CDR3 sequence (DNA): TGTGCCAGCAGCGACCGGGGAGGCGAGCAGTACTTC.

In its sample, this clone ranks as medium-sized (0.01 to 0.1%). The rearrangement uses TRBV5-1 and TRBJ2-1; TRBD2 agrees at 11 bases. V gave up 0 bases and J gave up 3 bases; unmatched junction bases: 2. The germline V gene encodes CDR1 SGHRS and CDR2 YFSETQ. CDR3 length equals 16 residues. The CDR3 reads CASSLVLAGGYNEQFF. CDR3 sequence (DNA): TGCGCCAGCAGCTTGGTTCTAGCGGGAGGCTACAATGAGCAGTTCTTC.

This sequence joins TRBV28 and TRBJ1-2, with 9 positions matching TRBD1. Trimming at V came to 4 bases and at J to 4 bases, leaving 13 bases not matched to a gene. The germline gives CDR1 MDHEN, CDR2 SYDVKM. This CDR3 contains 17 residues. The CDR3 coding sequence is TGTGCCAGCAGTTACCGGAGTTGGGACAGGGCAATCTATGGCTACACCTTC. Its protein is CASSYRSWDRAIYGYTF.